The subject of this entry is one T cell receptor (beta chain). There are 15 residues in the CDR3. The V gene's germline CDR1 is SGHVT and CDR2 SQSDAQ. V lost 5 bases and J lost 0; bases outside the gene matches: 6. Method: immunoSEQ multiplex PCR; TCRdb's copy keeps in-frame clones and lacks some. Here the sample spans 650,000 to 950,000 clones, 70% to 90% being singletons. This sample is drawn from a study of shared T cell receptors in the human thymus. A further study also used this sample, focusing on human thymus T cells. That report adds: Obtained as resections during corrective heart surgery, the thymus tissue was then studied.

The source is a girl under two years old with a congenital heart defect. This chain connects TRBV7-4 to TRBJ1-1; 7 nucleotides match TRBD1. The sequencing input was thymocytes. This CDR3 reads CASSLPDRLNTEAFF. CDR3 nucleotides: TGTGCCAGCAGCCTACCGGACAGGCTGAACACTGAAGCTTTCTTT. The variable domain in full, with the rest retrieved from reference TRBV7-4 and TRBJ1-1, is GAGVSQSPRYKVAKRGRDVALRCDSISGHVTLYWYRQTLGQGSEVLTYSQSDAQRDKSGRPSGRFSAERPERSVSTLKIQRTEQGDSAVYLCASSLPDRLNTEAFFGQGTRLTVV.